What follows describes a single T cell receptor beta chain. The participants were between roughly 18 and 90 years old and came from 20 to 30 US areas. Cohort placement rested on clinical history that participants reported themselves. This entry comes from a study of blood T cell repertoires in COVID-19. Across the study: COVID-19 samples, acute and convalescent, were from the United States, Italy and Spain.

Original methodology: Amplification with reference gene primers provided the estimates of nucleated cell counts. Libraries were prepared by immunoSEQ multiplex PCR; TCRdb keeps only in-frame clonotypes and omits some of them. D and trimming come from the DNA, and the V and J calls and clone size come from that table. This sample has roughly 250,000 clones, with about nine tenths found just once. The germline gives CDR1 SEHNR, CDR2 FQNEAQ (reference sequence). The V segment lost 4 bases and the J segment 4 bases; nucleotides outside the gene matches: 2. This CDR3 comprises 13 residues. The rearrangement uses TRBV7-9 and TRBJ1-1; TRBD1 matches 8 bases. This TCR derives from a woman aged 40 to 50 with acute COVID-19. The sequencing sample was made of PBMCs or T cells enriched from blood (not recorded which). CDR3 sequence: CASSYTGGTEAFF. Written as DNA, the CDR3 is TGTGCCAGCAGCTATACAGGGGGCACTGAAGCTTTCTTT. Looking up the rest from reference TRBV7-9 and TRBJ1-1 gives the full variable domain: DTGVSQNPRHKITKRGQNVTFRCDPISEHNRLYWYRQTLGQGPEFLTYFQNEAQLEKSRLLSDRFSAERPKGSFSTLEIQRTEQGDSAMYLCASSYTGGTEAFFGQGTRLTVV.